One and the same sample provided the 22 T cell receptor beta chains below, sequenced in a study of blood T cell repertoires in COVID-19. Clones were read by immunoSEQ multiplex PCR, and TCRdb kept only the in-frame ones, dropping some. Of 65,000 to 90,000 clones listed, 75% to 90% were seen once; the top ten hold under 6.5%. Sequencing was done on a sample of peripheral blood. The receptors shown here come from a man older than 75 with COVID-19, enrolled during active disease.

This clone was seen only a few times. The V gene is TRBV27, the J gene TRBJ1-2, with TRBD1 as a possible D gene (6 bases). Per germline, CDR1 MNHEY and CDR2 SMNVEV (reference sequence). Trimming took off 7 bases at V and 8 bases at J, with 17 bases between the two ends. The CDR3 spans 13 residues. The CDR3 DNA follows: TGTGCCAGCATGGAATGGGGGCGCCGGGGCTACACCTTC. Translated, it gives CASMEWGRRGYTF.

The chain links TRBV12-5 to TRBJ1-5; maybe TRBD1 (5 bases). From germline, CDR1 is LGHNT and CDR2 FRNRAP. V dropped 2 bases and J dropped 2 bases, with 10 bases sitting between them. This CDR3 comprises 15 residues. The CDR3 region is CASGLKGRRNQPQHF. Here the CDR3 DNA reads TGTGCTAGTGGTTTGAAGGGGCGACGCAATCAGCCCCAGCATTTT.

The chain recombines TRBV5-1 with TRBJ2-1; no firm D call. V dropped 6 bases and J dropped 2 bases, with 15 bases sitting between them. The V gene's germline CDR1 is SGHRS and CDR2 YFSETQ. The CDR3 runs 15 residues. CDR3: CASNRDTFTYNEQFF. The CDR3 nucleotides are TGCGCCAGCAACCGAGACACCTTTACCTACAATGAGCAGTTCTTC.

The rearrangement uses TRBV9 and TRBJ1-3, with a weak D call TRBD1 (5 bases). Germline CDR1 SGDLS, CDR2 YYNGEE. This CDR3 has 15 amino acids. V lost 0 bases and J lost 4, with 11 bases in between. Here the CDR3 reads CASSVEAGMGNTIYF. CDR3 bases: TGTGCCAGCAGCGTAGAGGCAGGGATGGGAAACACCATATATTTT.

The J gene is TRBJ2-1, the V gene TRBV19; 9 bases map to TRBD1. Germline CDR1 reads LNHDA; CDR2 reads SQIVND (reference sequence). The CDR3 consists of 13 residues. Trimming took 2 bases from V and 12 from J; bases not matched to a gene: 5. The CDR3 reads CASSISLGQGQFF. In DNA, the CDR3 is TGTGCCAGTAGTATATCCCTGGGACAGGGGCAGTTCTTC.

The chain recombines TRBV7-2 with TRBJ1-6; TRBD1 matches 7 bases. Germline lookup yields CDR1 SGHTA and CDR2 FQGNSA. CDR3 length: 15 amino acids. Trimming removed 5 bases from V and 6 bases from J; junction bases left unmatched: 7. CDR3 residues: CASSPSGGPNSPLHF. In DNA, the CDR3 is TGTGCCAGCAGCCCCTCAGGGGGTCCTAATTCACCCCTCCACTTT.

V usage is TRBV7-9 and J usage is TRBJ1-6, with D perhaps matching TRBD1 (6 bases). The CDR3 totals 16 residues. Trimming pared 3 bases from V and 8 bases from J, leaving 17 bases between. Germline lookup yields CDR1 SEHNR and CDR2 FQNEAQ (reference sequence). The CDR3 region is CASSFRQALGDSPLHF. The CDR3 nucleotides are TGTGCCAGCAGCTTTAGACAGGCTTTAGGTGATTCACCCCTCCACTTT.

The chain recombines TRBV10-3 with TRBJ2-1, with TRBD2 matching over 10 bases. The germline CDR1 and CDR2 sequences are ENHRY and SYGVKD. The V and J ends lost 7 bases and 8 bases, in that order; junction bases with no gene match: 8. The CDR3 length is 14 residues. The CDR3 nucleotides are TGTGCCATCAAGCCGGGACTAGCGAAAGATGAGCAGTTCTTC. Protein: CAIKPGLAKDEQFF.

The rearrangement joins TRBV3-1 (or the pseudogene TRBV3-2) to TRBJ1-5; TRBD1 aligns across 8 bases. Per germline, CDR1 LGHDT and CDR2 YNNKEL (reference sequence). This CDR3 has 15 amino acids. V trimming: 4 bases; J trimming: 7 bases; junction bases outside the gene matches: 9. The DNA of the CDR3 is TGTGCCAGCAGCCGCTCAGGACAGGGTATACAGCCCCAGCATTTT. It codes for CASSRSGQGIQPQHF.

The V gene is TRBV5-1, the J gene TRBJ2-2; D remains unclear. This CDR3 is built from 14 residues. V gave up 0 bases and J gave up 6 bases, with 9 bases separating them. CDR1 is SGHRS, CDR2 YFSETQ, per germline. The CDR3 sequence is CASSLGDVSGELFF. The CDR3 DNA follows: TGCGCCAGCAGCTTGGGAGATGTGTCCGGGGAGCTGTTTTTT.

The CDR3 protein is CASSPRDNRGGYTF. For the CDR3, the DNA is TGCGCCAGCAGCCCCCGGGACAATAGAGGTGGCTACACCTTC. V and J are TRBV5-1 and TRBJ1-2, with a tentative D call TRBD1 (6 bases). The CDR3 covers 14 residues. V was shortened by 4 bases and J by 7 bases, with 17 bases between the two germline ends. Germline V gives CDR1 SGHRS, CDR2 YFSETQ.

The chain joins TRBV28 to TRBJ2-2; D is possibly TRBD1 (6 bases). Trimming removed 6 bases from V and 4 bases from J, with 33 bases in between. This CDR3 is 21 amino acids long. Germline V lookup: CDR1 MDHEN, CDR2 SYDVKM. CDR3 amino acids: CASRGARLSGRPTEGTGELFF. The CDR3, as DNA: TGTGCCAGCAGGGGGGCGCGTTTATCGGGCAGGCCGACGGAAGGCACCGGGGAGCTGTTTTTT.

This chain links TRBV6-5 with TRBJ1-5; D gene uncertain. The CDR3 covers 14 residues. Between the trimmed V and J ends, which lost 4 bases and 2 bases, there was a span of 9 bases. Germline lookup yields CDR1 MNHEY and CDR2 SVGAGI. CDR3: CASSSAGGNQPQHF. CDR3 DNA sequence: TGTGCCAGCAGTTCGGCCGGGGGCAATCAGCCCCAGCATTTT.

This chain connects TRBV18 to TRBJ1-1; D perhaps matches TRBD1 (6 bases). CDR1 and CDR2 (germline): KGHSH, LQKENI. Trimming took 2 bases from V and 0 from J, leaving 10 bases between them. The CDR3 totals 15 residues. CDR3 bases: TGTGCCAGCTCACCATATTCAGGGGTGAACACTGAAGCTTTCTTT. Translated: CASSPYSGVNTEAFF.

V gene TRBV18 combines with J gene TRBJ1-2, with TRBD1 matching over 10 bases. The V gene's germline CDR1 is KGHSH and CDR2 LQKENI. Losses at the gene ends were 6 bases for V and 5 bases for J; bases not matched to a gene: 3. The CDR3 spans 13 residues. This CDR3 reads CASSRQGAYGYTF. Here the CDR3 DNA reads TGTGCCAGCTCGCGACAGGGGGCGTATGGCTACACCTTC.

This chain connects TRBV20-1 to TRBJ1-1; 9 nucleotides align to TRBD1. The CDR3 has 16 residues. J gave up 4 bases and V 3 bases, and 12 bases lay outside the gene matches. CDR1 is DFQATT and CDR2 is SNEGSKA in the germline V gene (reference sequence). CDR3 sequence (DNA): TGCAGTGCTAGTGACGTTTCACAGGGGGCGTTCACTGAAGCTTTCTTT. Protein sequence: CSASDVSQGAFTEAFF.

The rearrangement links TRBV5-1 to TRBJ1-1; D is possibly TRBD1 (6 bases). The V gene lost 1 base and the J gene lost 5 bases, with 6 bases spanning the gap. CDR1 SGHRS and CDR2 YFSETQ come from the germline V gene. The CDR3 is 12 amino acids. The CDR3 sequence is CASSLTGTEAFF. The CDR3 DNA reads TGCGCCAGCAGCTTGACAGGGACTGAAGCTTTCTTT.

V is TRBV18 and J is TRBJ1-1; TRBD1 might be the D (6 bases). CDR1 and CDR2 from the germline V gene are KGHSH and LQKENI. The germline V and J ends were trimmed by 1 base and 1 base, with 13 bases remaining between them. There are 16 residues in the CDR3. The CDR3 here is CASSPRSTQGNTEAFF. DNA of the CDR3: TGTGCCAGCTCACCACGATCTACACAGGGGAACACTGAAGCTTTCTTT.

This chain connects TRBV27 to TRBJ2-7; unclear D gene. Trimming shortened V by 3 bases and J by 2 bases, and 11 bases separated the two germline ends. CDR3 length: 14 amino acids. Germline V gives CDR1 MNHEY, CDR2 SMNVEV (reference sequence). The CDR3, as DNA: TGTGCCAGCAGTTTGAGAGGTGAGGCCTACGAGCAGTACTTC. This translates into CASSLRGEAYEQYF.

The chain links TRBV10-2 to TRBJ1-1; perhaps TRBD1 as D (6 bases). The CDR3 extends over 13 amino acids. Trimming removed 10 bases from V and 6 bases from J, with 18 bases in between. Germline lookup yields CDR1 WSHSY and CDR2 SAAADI. CDR3: CATGQGRPSEAFF. In DNA form, the CDR3 reads TGCGCCACCGGTCAGGGGCGCCCATCTGAAGCTTTCTTT.

The rearrangement uses TRBV7-6 and TRBJ2-7; TRBD2 might be the D (6 bases). The germline V gene has CDR1 SGHVS and CDR2 FNYEAQ. There are 16 residues in the CDR3. V lost 5 bases to trimming and J lost 1 base, with 18 bases between them. The DNA for the CDR3 is TGTGCCAGCAGCCCACCGGGTTCGGGGACTTCCTACGAGCAGTACTTC. This translates into CASSPPGSGTSYEQYF.

This CDR3 reads CASSYQGLFTGELFF. DNA for the CDR3: TGTGCCAGCAGCTATCAGGGTCTCTTCACCGGGGAGCTGTTTTTT. The chain is built from TRBV7-9 and TRBJ2-2; D might be TRBD1 (5 bases). CDR1 and CDR2 from the germline V gene are SEHNR and FQNEAQ (reference sequence). CDR3 length: 15 amino acids. Trimming cost V 4 bases and J 4 bases, with 13 bases left between them.